This entry concerns a single TCR beta chain. Assay: immunoSEQ multiplex PCR; the TCRdb copy retains only in-frame clones and omits some. This table has just over 60,000 clones, about 92% appearing once. These data come from a study of OX40 agonist ivuxolimab in advanced cancers. The CDR3 spans 15 residues. CDR1 is WSHSY and CDR2 is SAAADI in the germline V gene. V gave up 7 bases and J gave up 3 bases; unmatched junction bases: 12. The receptor's source is an adult with an advanced solid tumor such as melanoma, head and neck, liver or kidney cancer. The sequencing used CD4+ or CD8+ T cells sorted from blood, collected in a trial of the OX40 agonist ivuxolimab. This chain joins TRBV10-2 and TRBJ2-7; 7 bases are shared with TRBD2. The CDR3 protein is CASKGQQAGNYEQYF. The CDR3 DNA sequence: TGCGCCAGCAAAGGCCAACAAGCGGGAAACTACGAGCAGTACTTC.